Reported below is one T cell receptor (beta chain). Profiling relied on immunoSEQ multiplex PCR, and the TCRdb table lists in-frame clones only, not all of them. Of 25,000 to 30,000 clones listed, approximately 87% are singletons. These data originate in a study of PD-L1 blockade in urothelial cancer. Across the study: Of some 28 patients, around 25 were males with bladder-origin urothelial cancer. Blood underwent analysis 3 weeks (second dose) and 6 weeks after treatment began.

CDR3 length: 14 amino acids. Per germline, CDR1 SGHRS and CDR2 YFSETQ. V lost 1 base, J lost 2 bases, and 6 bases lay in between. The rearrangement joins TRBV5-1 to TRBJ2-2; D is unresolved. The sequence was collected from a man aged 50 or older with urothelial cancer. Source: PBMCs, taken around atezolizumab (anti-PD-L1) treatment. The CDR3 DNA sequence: TGCGCCAGCAGCTTGTCACTAAACACCGGGGAGCTGTTTTTT. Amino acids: CASSLSLNTGELFF. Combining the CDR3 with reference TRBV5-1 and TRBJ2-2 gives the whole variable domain KAGVTQTPRYLIKTRGQQVTLSCSPISGHRSVSWYQQTPGQGLQFLFEYFSETQRNKGNFPGRFSGRQFSNSRSEMNVSTLELGDSALYLCASSLSLNTGELFFGEGSRLTVL.